This T cell receptor beta chain was captured in a study of T cell therapy after organ transplantation. Study overall: Expansion used a peptide pool of 30 HLA class I and II CMV epitopes. CMV-specific T cells, median 1.92 x 10^8, were given as 2 to 6 intravenous infusions. Study-level findings and limits: Lower pretherapy CD8 clonality went with larger post-therapy fold change.

Only in-frame clones appear in the TCRdb table, and some are missing; sequencing was by immunoSEQ multiplex PCR. The top ten clones hold roughly 3% of a sample with 40,000 to 60,000 clones, roughly 93% of them seen once. About this clone itself: The antigen remains undetermined.

The starting material was CD8+ T cells from blood, obtained before autologous CMV-specific T cell therapy. This sequence was found in a human patient who had received a solid organ transplant and had CMV disease.

CDR3 bases: TGTGCCAGCAGCTCCGGGACTAGCTACGAGCAGTACTTC. Protein: CASSSGTSYEQYF. The chain uses TRBV7-8 and TRBJ2-7; 8 nucleotides line up with TRBD2. V gave up 4 bases and J gave up 3 bases; unmatched junction bases: 2. Germline CDR1 SGHVS, CDR2 FQNEAQ. CDR3 length: 13 residues. The whole variable domain, remainder taken from reference TRBV7-8 and TRBJ2-7, is GAGVSQSPRYKVAKRGQDVALRCDPISGHVSLFWYQQALGQGPEFLTYFQNEAQLDKSGLPSDRFFAERPEGSVSTLKIQRTQQEDSAVYLCASSSGTSYEQYFGPGTRLTVT.